The rows below give T cell receptor beta chains drawn from one sample of a study of T cell responses to AZD1222 COVID-19 vaccine. Generated by immunoSEQ multiplex PCR, the TCRdb table keeps only in-frame clones and is missing some. This repertoire shows 130,000 to 150,000 clones, roughly 90% found once; its top ten account for around 3%. Here the sequenced sample was peripheral blood, taken on day 0 of AZD1222 vaccination. The receptors were gathered from an adult in good health. Each CDR3 is given with its conserved first and last residue. The D gene is left open where the match is weak. The size entry is marked missing in some rows and otherwise reads once, few, many or a size class.

v_gene	abundance	d_gene	j_gene	CDR3aa	CDR3nt
TRBV7-9	-	-	TRBJ2-1	CASSLGPVWEQFF	TGTGCCAGCAGCTTAGGTCCGGTTTGGGAGCAGTTCTTC
TRBV23-1	-	TRBD1	TRBJ1-1	CASSQRSHPGQGYTEAFF	TGCGCCAGCAGTCAAAGAAGTCACCCGGGACAGGGGTACACTGAAGCTTTCTTT
TRBV4-1	few	TRBD1	TRBJ1-4	CASQKSPARGQGGEKLFF	TGCGCCAGCCAAAAATCTCCGGCTAGAGGACAGGGCGGCGAAAAACTGTTTTTT
TRBV4-1	-	-	TRBJ1-5	CASSQGSVNSNQPQHF	TGCGCCAGCAGCCAAGGGTCAGTAAATAGCAATCAGCCCCAGCATTTT
TRBV5-1	-	TRBD1	TRBJ1-2	CASSSGTTGFYGYTF	TGCGCCAGCAGCTCGGGGACGACAGGGTTCTATGGCTACACCTTC
TRBV7-8	-	-	TRBJ1-1	CASSSLAPEAFF	TGTGCCAGCAGCTCCCTTGCCCCTGAAGCTTTCTTT
TRBV10-3	-	TRBD2	TRBJ2-1	CAISETSGRANEQFF	TGTGCCATCAGTGAGACTAGCGGGAGAGCGAATGAGCAGTTCTTC
TRBV30	-	TRBD2	TRBJ2-1	CAWSPWAGVTGYNEQFF	TGTGCCTGGAGCCCCTGGGCGGGAGTAACGGGTTACAATGAGCAGTTCTTC
TRBV7-9	-	TRBD1	TRBJ1-1	CASSSGQLTEAFF	TGTGCCAGCAGCTCGGGACAGCTCACTGAAGCTTTCTTT
TRBV7-2	-	-	TRBJ1-5	CASSREVGQPQHF	TGTGCCAGCAGCCGAGAGGTTGGTCAGCCCCAGCATTTT
TRBV5-1	-	TRBD1	TRBJ1-1	CASSTRTGSNTEAFF	TGCGCCAGCAGCACCCGGACAGGGTCGAACACTGAAGCTTTCTTT
TRBV7-9	-	-	TRBJ2-7	CASSLEVEIVYEQYF	TGTGCCAGCAGCTTAGAGGTGGAGATCGTCTACGAGCAGTACTTC
TRBV4-1	-	TRBD2	TRBJ2-3	CASRTRLAGVDTQYF	TGCGCCAGCCGTACCCGACTAGCGGGAGTAGATACGCAGTATTTT
TRBV27	-	-	TRBJ1-3	CASRSSSGNTIYF	TGTGCCAGCAGGTCATCTTCAGGAAACACCATATATTTT
TRBV4-1	-	-	TRBJ1-2	CASSQVSQGLGGYTF	TGCGCCAGCAGCCAAGTCTCTCAGGGGCTCGGTGGCTACACCTTC
TRBV11-2	-	TRBD1	TRBJ2-7	CASSLGVGTGYEQYF	TGTGCCAGCAGCTTAGGGGTAGGGACAGGCTACGAGCAGTACTTC
TRBV6-2/TRBV6-3	-	-	TRBJ2-3	CASSYPDSTDTQYF	TGTGCCAGCAGTTACCCCGACAGCACAGATACGCAGTATTTT
TRBV6-6	-	-	TRBJ2-5	CASSPPGQETQYF	TGTGCCAGCAGCCCCCCGGGCCAAGAGACCCAGTACTTC
TRBV20-1	-	-	TRBJ1-2	CSATGVYGYTF	TGCAGTGCTACCGGGGTCTATGGCTACACCTTC
TRBV2	-	TRBD2	TRBJ2-2	CASVRLAGGGGELFF	TGTGCCAGCGTCCGGCTAGCGGGAGGGGGCGGGGAGCTGTTTTTT
TRBV14	-	-	TRBJ1-5	CASSPGGANDQPQHF	TGTGCCAGCAGCCCGGGGGGCGCAAATGATCAGCCCCAGCATTTT
TRBV6-2/TRBV6-3	-	-	TRBJ2-3	CASSYGRNTQYF	TGTGCCAGCAGTTACGGACGAAATACGCAGTATTTT
TRBV30	once	-	TRBJ1-1	CAWNDKNTEAFF	TGTGCCTGGAATGACAAGAACACTGAAGCTTTCTTT